Listed here are 8 T cell receptor beta chains from one sample, sequenced in a study of human T cells and chemical hapten exposure. Regarding time point: patch test 1, 2 weeks after DPC sensitization. Treatment indicated: therapeutic diphenylcyclopropenone sensitization with weekly scalp DPC. TCRdb re-analysed the RACE reads in MiXCR, keeping a single row per CDR3 protein. The sample has approximately 340,000 distinct CDR3 sequences; 5.5% to 8% are singletons. Here the sequenced sample was whole blood, taken in connection with sensitization to the hapten diphenylcyclopropenone (DPC). The receptor set was obtained from a woman in her late teens or twenties with alopecia areata. Some clones in this sample may be carry-over from other donors' samples.

This clonotype was found a few times. The chain recombines TRBV5-4 with TRBJ1-2; the match to TRBD1 covers 8 bases. Trimming at V came to 3 bases and at J to 4 bases, leaving 5 bases not matched to a gene. The CDR3 runs to 14 residues. Germline V gene lookup returns CDR1 SGHNT and CDR2 YYREEE (reference sequence). The CDR3 DNA reads TGTGCCAGCAGCTCCTTTGGGACAGGCTATGGCTACACCTTC. Translation gives CASSSFGTGYGYTF.

Only a few counts were recorded for this clonotype. The chain combines TRBV12-3 or TRBV12-4 with TRBJ2-3; a weak D match, TRBD2 (5 bases). V lost 7 bases and J lost 10, with 15 bases in between. This CDR3 has 12 amino acids. CDR3 amino acids: CASKLDALAQYF. The DNA of the CDR3 is TGTGCCAGCAAACTAGACGCATTGGCGCAGTATTTT.

The chain recombines TRBV7-2 with TRBJ1-5; maybe TRBD1 (6 bases). The germline gives CDR1 SGHTA, CDR2 FQGNSA. CDR3 length: 16 residues. Trimming cost V 1 base and J 4 bases, with 14 bases left between them. DNA for the CDR3: TGTGCCAGCAGCTTAGAGGGGGGGACACTTAATCAGCCCCAGCATTTT. Amino acids: CASSLEGGTLNQPQHF.

This clonotype has a single count. The chain has TRBV7-9 and TRBJ2-1; TRBD1 agrees at 7 bases. Looked up from germline, CDR1 is SEHNR and CDR2 is FQNEAQ (reference sequence). V was pared by 5 bases and J by 1 base, with 5 bases of the junction left unmatched. The CDR3 consists of 15 residues. CDR3 sequence reads: CASSGRTGSYNEQFF. The CDR3 DNA reads as TGTGCCAGCAGCGGACGGACAGGTTCCTACAATGAGCAGTTCTTC.

The gene calls are TRBV6-1 and TRBJ1-2, with a tentative D call TRBD1 (6 bases). Germline V CDR1 and CDR2: MNHNS, SASEGT. The germline V and J ends were trimmed by 0 bases and 1 base, with 15 bases remaining between them. The CDR3 sequence is 17 residues long. CDR3 DNA: TGTGCCAGCAGTGAAGCCCTCGGGACACTGCTTAACTATGGCTACACCTTC. Its translation: CASSEALGTLLNYGYTF.

At least ten counts were recorded for this clonotype. The genes are TRBV20-1 and TRBJ2-1, with D perhaps assigned TRBD1 or TRBD2 (5 bases each). Germline values: CDR1 DFQATT, CDR2 SNEGSKA (reference sequence). This CDR3 comprises 16 residues. V lost 3 bases, J lost 9 bases, and 24 bases lay in between. CDR3: CSASYPLGPGLGEQFF. CDR3 bases: TGCAGTGCTAGCTACCCACTGGGACCTGGTCTCGGTGAGCAGTTCTTC.

This clonotype was detected only a few times. The V and J genes are TRBV6-1 and TRBJ2-5; 12 bases fit TRBD2. V was pared by 6 bases and J by 5 bases, with 10 bases of the junction left unmatched. Germline CDR1 is MNHNS and CDR2 is SASEGT. The CDR3 is 16 residues long. The CDR3 region has the DNA TGTGCCAGCAGCCGCCCCGGGACTAGCGGGTCGGAGACCCAGTACTTC. It codes for CASSRPGTSGSETQYF.

The chain combines TRBV20-1 with TRBJ1-2; D unclear. Trimming stripped 8 bases from V and 8 bases from J, with 15 bases between. CDR1 and CDR2 (germline): DFQATT, SNEGSKA (reference sequence). This CDR3 has 11 residues. The CDR3 region is CSPFEGSGYTF. CDR3 sequence (DNA): TGCAGTCCGTTTGAAGGATCGGGCTACACCTTC.